Listed below are T cell receptor beta chains from one sample, sequenced in a study of cytomegalovirus exposure and HLA in healthy donors. The assay was immunoSEQ multiplex PCR, and TCRdb's table has in-frame clones only and misses some. The sample includes about 200,000 clones, approximately 85% of them seen just once. The material sequenced was PBMCs. These receptors were collected from a woman aged 50 to 60 in good health and CMV-seronegative. The CDR3 runs from the conserved cysteine through the conserved F or W. A D gene is named only where the DNA matches it firmly. A row's size may be missing; if present it is once, few, many or a size class.

CDR3 protein	CDR3 DNA	clone size	J gene	D gene	V gene
CASTPRPRGYNEQFF	TGTGCCAGCACCCCTCGACCCCGGGGTTACAATGAGCAGTTCTTC	NA	TRBJ2-1	NA	TRBV28
CASSLGVGQQFF	TGTGCCAGCAGCTTAGGTGTGGGGCAGCAGTTCTTC	NA	TRBJ2-1	NA	TRBV7-3
CASSLGSGFQTQYF	TGCGCCAGCAGCTTGGGGTCAGGATTTCAGACCCAGTACTTC	NA	TRBJ2-5	NA	TRBV5-1
CASSESRSTDSGNTIYF	TGTGCCAGCAGTGAATCCAGGTCGACCGACTCTGGAAACACCATATATTTT	NA	TRBJ1-3	NA	TRBV2
CASSNPGQGNREQFF	TGTGCCAGCAGTAATCCGGGACAGGGGAATAGGGAGCAGTTCTTC	NA	TRBJ2-1	TRBD1	TRBV28
CAGGKGTDTQYF	TGTGCGGGCGGGAAGGGAACAGATACGCAGTATTTT	NA	TRBJ2-3	NA	TRBV30
CAWKASGSDTGELFF	TGTGCCTGGAAGGCGAGCGGCAGTGACACCGGGGAGCTGTTTTTT	NA	TRBJ2-2	NA	TRBV30
CASSLAGGRLATDTQYF	TGTGCCAGCAGCTTAGCCGGGGGACGTCTAGCGACAGATACGCAGTATTTT	NA	TRBJ2-3	NA	TRBV7-9
CASSQEVAGPLHF	TGCGCCAGCAGCCAAGAGGTAGCGGGACCACTGCACTTC	few	TRBJ2-7	TRBD2	TRBV4-3
CASSLSGPPNTGELFF	TGTGCCAGCAGTTTATCAGGGCCCCCGAACACCGGGGAGCTGTTTTTT	NA	TRBJ2-2	NA	TRBV28
CASSGRIFGLVTDTQYF	TGCGCCAGCAGCGGTCGTATCTTCGGACTCGTCACAGATACGCAGTATTTT	NA	TRBJ2-3	NA	TRBV5-1
CASNDQGNNSPLHF	TGTGCCAGCAATGACCAGGGCAATAATTCACCCCTCCACTTT	NA	TRBJ1-6	NA	TRBV6-4
CASSEGLVSPATNEKLFF	TGTGCCAGCAGTGAAGGGCTGGTCAGCCCTGCAACTAATGAAAAACTGTTTTTT	NA	TRBJ1-4	NA	TRBV25-1
CASSTRTERYGYTF	TGTGCCAGTAGTACGAGGACAGAGCGGTATGGCTACACCTTC	NA	TRBJ1-2	NA	TRBV19
CASSLYRNTEAFF	TGTGCCAGCAGCTTATACAGGAACACTGAAGCTTTCTTT	NA	TRBJ1-1	NA	TRBV11-3
CASSLLGLNYGYTF	TGTGCCAGCAGCTTACTGGGACTCAACTATGGCTACACCTTC	NA	TRBJ1-2	NA	TRBV7-2
CAIKGEATNEKLFF	TGTGCCATTAAAGGAGAAGCAACTAATGAAAAACTGTTTTTT	NA	TRBJ1-4	NA	TRBV28
CASSWDRSSYNEQFF	TGTGCCAGCAGCTGGGACAGGAGCTCCTACAATGAGCAGTTCTTC	few	TRBJ2-1	TRBD1	TRBV5-6
CASSSPVTGPQDTQYF	TGTGCCAGCAGCTCCCCAGTTACAGGGCCCCAGGATACGCAGTATTTT	NA	TRBJ2-3	NA	TRBV13
CASSPAGTGDYEQYF	TGTGCCAGCTCACCCGCCGGGACAGGGGACTACGAGCAGTACTTC	NA	TRBJ2-7	TRBD1	TRBV18
CAWSWGGTGYYEQYF	TGTGCCTGGAGCTGGGGTGGGACAGGGTATTACGAGCAGTACTTC	NA	TRBJ2-7	TRBD1	TRBV30
CASSLGGIPDTQYF	TGTGCCAGCAGCCTGGGGGGGATCCCAGATACGCAGTATTTT	NA	TRBJ2-3	TRBD2	TRBV7-8
CASMRDGGGPQHF	TGTGCCAGCATGAGGGACGGGGGAGGGCCCCAGCATTTT	NA	TRBJ1-5	NA	TRBV27
CASSGHRGLSDRGNQPQHF	TGTGCCAGCAGTGGCCACAGGGGGCTTAGCGATCGGGGCAATCAGCCCCAGCATTTT	NA	TRBJ1-5	TRBD1	TRBV6-1
CASSWATGDGLAGKNTGELFF	TGCGCCAGCAGCTGGGCGACAGGGGATGGACTAGCGGGGAAGAACACCGGGGAGCTGTTTTTT	NA	TRBJ2-2	TRBD2	TRBV5-1
CASSLVGLAGGNNEQFF	TGTGCCAGCAGCTTAGTGGGACTAGCGGGAGGGAACAATGAGCAGTTCTTC	NA	TRBJ2-1	TRBD2	TRBV7-2
CASSFGDRYTDTQYF	TGCGCCAGCAGCTTCGGGGACAGGTACACAGATACGCAGTATTTT	once	TRBJ2-3	TRBD1	TRBV5-1